This is a list of T cell receptor beta chains from one sample in a study of blood T cells in healthy people across ages. TCRdb reprocessed the 5' RACE reads via MiXCR and lists one record per CDR3 protein. The table has some 750,000 distinct CDR3 sequences, roughly 20% seen once. Sequencing input: blood. The receptors stem from a man aged 65-85 years in good health. Each CDR3 is given with its conserved first and last residue. Each record gives: J gene, V gene, CDR3 length, clone size, D gene, CDR3 DNA, CDR3 protein. D genes are given only for firm matches. Size is stated for part of the rows, as once, few or many counts, or as a class when the clone is expanded.

j_call: TRBJ2-5; v_call: TRBV2; cdr3_length: 14; clone_size: few; d_call: NA; cdr3_nt: TGTGCCAGCACAGACGGATTTTTTCAAGAGACCCAGTACTTC; cdr3_aa: CASTDGFFQETQYF
j_call: TRBJ1-6; v_call: TRBV5-1; cdr3_length: 15; clone_size: NA; d_call: NA; cdr3_nt: TGCGCCAGCAGGGCCCTCCAGTCCTATAATTCACCCCTCCACTTT; cdr3_aa: CASRALQSYNSPLHF
j_call: TRBJ1-1; v_call: TRBV12-3/TRBV12-4; cdr3_length: 13; clone_size: NA; d_call: NA; cdr3_nt: TGTGCCAGCAATCCCGACGTTGGCACTGAAGCTTTCTTT; cdr3_aa: CASNPDVGTEAFF
j_call: TRBJ1-4; v_call: TRBV12-3/TRBV12-4; cdr3_length: 17; clone_size: once; d_call: NA; cdr3_nt: TGTGCCAGCAGTTTGAGGATTTTTGTCGCAACTAATGAAAAACTGTTTTTT; cdr3_aa: CASSLRIFVATNEKLFF
j_call: TRBJ1-1; v_call: TRBV2; cdr3_length: 12; clone_size: few; d_call: NA; cdr3_nt: TGTGCCAGCAGATCAGAAGGGCCTGAAGCTTTCTTT; cdr3_aa: CASRSEGPEAFF
j_call: TRBJ2-7; v_call: TRBV4-1; cdr3_length: 15; clone_size: few; d_call: NA; cdr3_nt: TGCGCCAGCACGCCTGGAGGGAGCGGAATATATGGGCAGTACTTC; cdr3_aa: CASTPGGSGIYGQYF
j_call: TRBJ2-2; v_call: TRBV7-9; cdr3_length: 15; clone_size: few; d_call: TRBD2; cdr3_nt: TGTGCCAGCAGCTTTAGCGGGAGGATTCCCGGGGAGCTGTTTTTT; cdr3_aa: CASSFSGRIPGELFF
j_call: TRBJ1-1; v_call: TRBV12-3/TRBV12-4; cdr3_length: 15; clone_size: NA; d_call: NA; cdr3_nt: TGTGCCAGCAGTTGGGGTGACCCCCATCGTCCTGAAGCTTTCTTT; cdr3_aa: CASSWGDPHRPEAFF
j_call: TRBJ1-4; v_call: TRBV11-2; cdr3_length: 16; clone_size: NA; d_call: TRBD1; cdr3_nt: TGTGCCAGCAGCTTCAGAGTTGCAGGGGGCTTTGAAAAACTGTTTTTT; cdr3_aa: CASSFRVAGGFEKLFF
j_call: TRBJ2-5; v_call: TRBV7-2; cdr3_length: 15; clone_size: NA; d_call: NA; cdr3_nt: TGTGCCAGCAGCTTAACTCTACTGGACTTAGGGGCCCAGTACTTC; cdr3_aa: CASSLTLLDLGAQYF
j_call: TRBJ2-5; v_call: TRBV2; cdr3_length: 14; clone_size: NA; d_call: NA; cdr3_nt: TGTGCCAGCAGTGACTATAAAGGGGGAGAGACCCAGTACTTC; cdr3_aa: CASSDYKGGETQYF
j_call: TRBJ1-5; v_call: TRBV27; cdr3_length: 18; clone_size: few; d_call: NA; cdr3_nt: TGTGCCAGCAGTTTGTCGGGACACCTTTCGGATGCCAATCAGCCCCAGCATTTT; cdr3_aa: CASSLSGHLSDANQPQHF
j_call: TRBJ2-5; v_call: TRBV6-7; cdr3_length: 14; clone_size: NA; d_call: NA; cdr3_nt: TGTGCCAGCAGTTACTCTCAGGGTTTCGAGACCCAGTACTTC; cdr3_aa: CASSYSQGFETQYF
j_call: TRBJ1-1; v_call: TRBV29-1; cdr3_length: 12; clone_size: NA; d_call: TRBD1; cdr3_nt: TGCAGCGTGAACACAGGGGGGACTGAAGCTTTCTTT; cdr3_aa: CSVNTGGTEAFF
j_call: TRBJ2-3; v_call: TRBV24-1; cdr3_length: 15; clone_size: few; d_call: TRBD2; cdr3_nt: TGTGCCACCAGTGACGCTAGCGGGAGGTCAGATACGCAGTATTTT; cdr3_aa: CATSDASGRSDTQYF
j_call: TRBJ2-2; v_call: TRBV25-1; cdr3_length: 15; clone_size: NA; d_call: NA; cdr3_nt: TGTGCCAGCAGTGGAAGATGGGGAGTCACCGGGGAGCTGTTTTTT; cdr3_aa: CASSGRWGVTGELFF
j_call: TRBJ1-2; v_call: TRBV7-2; cdr3_length: 15; clone_size: many; d_call: NA; cdr3_nt: TGTGCCAGCAGCTTCGACGGGACGGAACTCTATGGCTACACCTTC; cdr3_aa: CASSFDGTELYGYTF
j_call: TRBJ2-5; v_call: TRBV4-1; cdr3_length: 15; clone_size: many; d_call: NA; cdr3_nt: TGCGCCAGCAGCCAAAGATGGGTTGGGCAAGAGACCCAGTACTTC; cdr3_aa: CASSQRWVGQETQYF
j_call: TRBJ2-5; v_call: TRBV6-2/TRBV6-3; cdr3_length: 13; clone_size: NA; d_call: NA; cdr3_nt: TGTGCCAGCAGTTACACAGGCCCCGAGACCCAGTACTTC; cdr3_aa: CASSYTGPETQYF
j_call: TRBJ2-3; v_call: TRBV11-2; cdr3_length: 16; clone_size: NA; d_call: NA; cdr3_nt: TGTGCCAGCAGCCCCCGTTTTGGCGGGATGTCAGATACGCAGTATTTT; cdr3_aa: CASSPRFGGMSDTQYF
j_call: TRBJ2-5; v_call: TRBV6-5; cdr3_length: 14; clone_size: NA; d_call: NA; cdr3_nt: TGTGCCAGCAGTTACCGGTCAGGGAGGGAGACCCAGTACTTC; cdr3_aa: CASSYRSGRETQYF
j_call: TRBJ2-1; v_call: TRBV12-3/TRBV12-4; cdr3_length: 14; clone_size: NA; d_call: NA; cdr3_nt: TGTGCCAGCAGTCAAAGGTCGGGGGTGAATGAGCAGTTCTTC; cdr3_aa: CASSQRSGVNEQFF